This T cell receptor (beta chain) was identified during a study of blood T cell repertoires in COVID-19. In the original workflow: Reference gene primer amplification gave nucleated cell count estimates. Libraries were prepared by immunoSEQ multiplex PCR; TCRdb keeps only in-frame clonotypes and omits some of them. The V and J calls and clone size were taken over from that table, and D and trimming were inferred from the DNA. The repertoire holds 300,000 to 450,000 clones, with around 87% as singletons. Among Cohort 3 donors, those recovered had two negative PCRs, clearance, or symptom resolution. Germline V gene lookup returns CDR1 LNHDA and CDR2 SQIVND (reference sequence). V gave up 4 bases and J gave up 7 bases; unmatched junction bases: 2. This CDR3 comprises 14 residues.

This chain uses TRBV19 with TRBJ1-6, with TRBD1 matching over 9 bases. Sequenced: PBMCs or T cells enriched from blood (not recorded which). This receptor was identified in a man aged 30 to 45 who had recovered from COVID-19. The CDR3 here is CASSRDRANSPLHF. The DNA for the CDR3 is TGTGCCAGTAGTAGGGACAGGGCGAATTCACCCCTCCACTTT. Looking up the rest from reference TRBV19 and TRBJ1-6 gives the full variable domain: DGGITQSPKYLFRKEGQNVTLSCEQNLNHDAMYWYRQDPGQGLRLIYYSQIVNDFQKGDIAEGYSVSREKKESFPLTVTSAQKNPTAFYLCASSRDRANSPLHFGNGTRLTVT.